Following are 11 T cell receptor beta chains from one sample sequenced in a study of blood T cells in healthy people across ages. It was with a sample-barcoded 5' primer and a J-beta primer mix that a second PCR of roughly 7 to 12 cycles was run. TCRdb independently ran MiXCR on the 5' RACE reads; one entry per CDR3 protein. The sample holds 1.5 million to 2 million distinct CDR3 sequences, more than 35% seen once. Material: blood. These receptor sequences come from a human donor in good health.

The chain links TRBV20-1 to TRBJ2-5, with 8 bases aligning to TRBD2. The germline gives CDR1 DFQATT, CDR2 SNEGSKA (reference sequence). The CDR3 covers 13 residues. The junction had 4 bases not matched to a gene; V was cut back by 5 bases and J by 2 bases. CDR3 DNA: TGCAGTGCTGTACCTAGCGGGCAAGAGACCCAGTACTTC. Residues: CSAVPSGQETQYF.

This sequence joins TRBV29-1 and TRBJ2-4; TRBD1 agrees at 7 bases. The end of the DNA aligns better with TRBJ2-7, so the J call may be wrong. CDR1 and CDR2 (germline): SQVTM, ANQGSEA. The CDR3 length is 14 residues. CDR3 in DNA: TGCAGCGTTGATGGGGCAGGGGGATTCTACGAGCAGTACTTC. Translated, it gives CSVDGAGGFYEQYF.

This clonotype was recorded a few times. The rearrangement links TRBV18 to TRBJ2-5; 7 positions match TRBD1. The CDR3 runs to 15 residues. Germline V gene data show CDR1 as KGHSH and CDR2 as LQKENI. Trimming cost V 6 bases and J 5 bases; bases outside gene matches: 12. CDR3 residues: CASSQNEGAGETQYF. The CDR3, as DNA: TGTGCCAGCTCTCAAAACGAGGGGGCTGGGGAGACCCAGTACTTC.

The chain joins TRBV9 to TRBJ1-2, with D perhaps matching TRBD1 (5 bases). Germline CDR1 and CDR2: SGDLS and YYNGEE. Between the trimmed V and J ends, which lost 1 base and 0 bases, there was a span of 16 bases. The CDR3 consists of 17 residues. CDR3 in amino acids: CASSVPGANLANYGYTF. For the CDR3, the DNA is TGTGCCAGCAGCGTACCCGGGGCCAACTTAGCTAACTATGGCTACACCTTC.

This clonotype was observed a handful of times. V gene TRBV6-5 combines with J gene TRBJ2-3; TRBD1 agrees at 7 bases. The CDR3 is 17 amino acids. J was trimmed by 2 bases and V by 4 bases; bases with no gene match: 12. Germline V lookup: CDR1 MNHEY, CDR2 SVGAGI. The CDR3 DNA is TGTGCCAGCAGTTCCGCCCTGACAGGGCCCTCCACAGATACGCAGTATTTT. Amino acids: CASSSALTGPSTDTQYF.

This clonotype was seen a single time. The rearrangement uses TRBV12-3 or TRBV12-4 and TRBJ1-4; tentative D call: TRBD1 (5 bases). Trimming removed 1 base at V and 6 bases at J, with 12 bases between. This CDR3 contains 15 residues. The CDR3 protein is CASSLGQGAHEKLFF. The DNA for the CDR3 is TGTGCCAGCAGTTTAGGTCAAGGGGCGCATGAAAAACTGTTTTTT.

The rearrangement links TRBV25-1 to TRBJ1-5; D may be TRBD1 (6 bases). Germline V gene data show CDR1 as MGHDK and CDR2 as SYGVNS. The CDR3 has 14 residues. V gave up 3 bases and J gave up 6 bases, with 12 bases separating them. CDR3 nucleotide sequence: TGTGCCAGCAGTGATGTAGGGGGTAGTCAGCCCCAGCATTTT. It is translated as CASSDVGGSQPQHF.

This clonotype came up a few times. The gene calls are TRBV7-2 and TRBJ2-7, with D tentatively TRBD2 (5 bases). V was shortened by 5 bases and J by 2 bases, with 19 bases between the two germline ends. The CDR3 loop spans 16 amino acids. Germline lookup yields CDR1 SGHTA and CDR2 FQGNSA. CDR3 DNA: TGTGCCAGCAGCCCTATAGGGAGTATAAGGGCCTACGAGCAGTACTTC. Its translation: CASSPIGSIRAYEQYF.

This clonotype was seen only once. J is TRBJ2-3 and V is TRBV4-3, with a tentative D call TRBD2 (6 bases). Germline V CDR1 and CDR2: LGHNA, YSLEER. Deletions cut 1 base from V and 2 bases from J, with 13 bases between. This CDR3 is built from 16 residues. The CDR3, as DNA: TGCGCCAGCAGCCAAGGGACTATGGGCCCCACAGATACGCAGTATTTT. Translated, it gives CASSQGTMGPTDTQYF.

The rearrangement joins TRBV7-9 to TRBJ2-1; no definite D call. V was pared by 4 bases and J by 4 bases, with 11 bases between. The length of the CDR3 is 14 residues. CDR1 and CDR2 from the germline V gene are SEHNR and FQNEAQ (reference sequence). The CDR3 DNA sequence: TGTGCCAGCAGCTCCCTGCGGTTGTACAATGAGCAGTTCTTC. This gives the protein CASSSLRLYNEQFF.

The chain combines TRBV9 with TRBJ1-1, with unresolved D. V was trimmed by 3 bases and J by 0 bases, leaving 6 bases between them. The length of the CDR3 is 13 residues. The germline V gene has CDR1 SGDLS and CDR2 YYNGEE. The CDR3, as DNA: TGTGCCAGCAGCGGGCTCTTGAACACTGAAGCTTTCTTT. Its protein is CASSGLLNTEAFF. Using reference TRBV9 and TRBJ1-1 for the parts outside the CDR3, the full variable domain is DSGVTQTPKHLITATGQRVTLRCSPRSGDLSVYWYQQSLDQGLQFLIQYYNGEERAKGNILERFSAQQFPDLHSELNLSSLELGDSALYFCASSGLLNTEAFFGQGTRLTVV.